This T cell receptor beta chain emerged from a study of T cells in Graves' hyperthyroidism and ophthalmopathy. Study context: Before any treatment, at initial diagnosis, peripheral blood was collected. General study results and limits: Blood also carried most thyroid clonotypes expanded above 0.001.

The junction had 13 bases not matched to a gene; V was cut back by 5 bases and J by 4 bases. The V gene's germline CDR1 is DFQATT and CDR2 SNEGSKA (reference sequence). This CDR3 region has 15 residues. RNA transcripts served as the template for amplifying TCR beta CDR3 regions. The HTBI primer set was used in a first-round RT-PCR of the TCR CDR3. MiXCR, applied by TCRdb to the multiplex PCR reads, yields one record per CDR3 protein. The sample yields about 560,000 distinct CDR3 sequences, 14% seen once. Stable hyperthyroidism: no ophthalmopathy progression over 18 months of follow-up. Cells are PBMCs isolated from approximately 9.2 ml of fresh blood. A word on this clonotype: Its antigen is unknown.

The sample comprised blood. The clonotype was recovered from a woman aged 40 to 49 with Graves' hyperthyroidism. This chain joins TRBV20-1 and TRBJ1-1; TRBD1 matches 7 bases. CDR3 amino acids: CSAHALYDRVTEAFF. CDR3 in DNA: TGCAGTGCTCACGCGCTATACGACAGGGTCACTGAAGCTTTCTTT.